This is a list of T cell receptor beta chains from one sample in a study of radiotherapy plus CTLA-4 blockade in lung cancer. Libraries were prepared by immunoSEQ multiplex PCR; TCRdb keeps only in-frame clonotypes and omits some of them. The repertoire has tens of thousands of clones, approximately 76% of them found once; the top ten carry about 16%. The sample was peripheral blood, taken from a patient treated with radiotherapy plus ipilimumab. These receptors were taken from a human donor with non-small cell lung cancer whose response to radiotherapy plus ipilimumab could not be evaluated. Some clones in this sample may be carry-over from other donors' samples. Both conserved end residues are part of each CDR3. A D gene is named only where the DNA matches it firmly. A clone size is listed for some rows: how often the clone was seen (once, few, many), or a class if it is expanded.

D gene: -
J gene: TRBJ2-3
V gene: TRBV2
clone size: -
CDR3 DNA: TGTGCCAGCAGAGGAGTCCAGGGAAGTCAGCAGTATTTT
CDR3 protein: CASRGVQGSQQYF

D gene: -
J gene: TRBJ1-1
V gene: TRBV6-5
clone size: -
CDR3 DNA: TGTGCCAGCAGTTACGCTTCCCGGTTCATGAACACTGAAGCTTTCTTT
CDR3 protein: CASSYASRFMNTEAFF

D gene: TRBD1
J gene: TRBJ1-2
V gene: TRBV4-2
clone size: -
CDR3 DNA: TGTGCCAGCAGCTCCGCGGACAGGGGGCAGTATGGCTACACCTTC
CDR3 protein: CASSSADRGQYGYTF

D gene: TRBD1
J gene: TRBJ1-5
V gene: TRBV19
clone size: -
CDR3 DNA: TGTGCCAGCTCCGCACCTCCGGGACAGGGGGCGCGGGGCAATCAGCCCCAGCATTTT
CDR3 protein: CASSAPPGQGARGNQPQHF

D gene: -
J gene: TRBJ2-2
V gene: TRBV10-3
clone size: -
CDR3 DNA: TGTGCCATCAGTGAACAGGTCGGAGCGAACACCGGGGAGCTGTTTTTT
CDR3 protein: CAISEQVGANTGELFF

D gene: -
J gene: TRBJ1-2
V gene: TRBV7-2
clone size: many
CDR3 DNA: TGTGCCAGCAGTTTTGCCGAAGGGGCCCTTCCCTATGGCTACACCTTC
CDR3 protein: CASSFAEGALPYGYTF

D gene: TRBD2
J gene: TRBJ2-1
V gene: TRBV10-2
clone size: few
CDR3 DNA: TGCGCCAGCGGAAATAGCGGGGGAATCGATGAGCAGTTCTTC
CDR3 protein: CASGNSGGIDEQFF

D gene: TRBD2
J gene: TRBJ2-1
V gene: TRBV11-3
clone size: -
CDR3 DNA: TGTGCCAGCAGCCTGGCCGCCGGGACTAGCGGTCAGCAGTTCTTC
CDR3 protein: CASSLAAGTSGQQFF

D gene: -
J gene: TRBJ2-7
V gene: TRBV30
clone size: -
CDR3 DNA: TGTGCCTGGAGTTTTCGACTAAGGGGGGGCGAGCAGTACTTC
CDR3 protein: CAWSFRLRGGEQYF

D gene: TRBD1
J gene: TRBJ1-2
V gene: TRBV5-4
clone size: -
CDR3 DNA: TGTGCCAGCGCCCGGACAGGAGACTATGGCTACACCTTC
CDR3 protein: CASARTGDYGYTF

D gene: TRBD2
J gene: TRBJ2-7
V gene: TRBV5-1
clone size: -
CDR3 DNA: TGCGCCAGCAGCTTGGAACCGGCTAGCGGGGCTTACGAGCAGTACTTC
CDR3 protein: CASSLEPASGAYEQYF

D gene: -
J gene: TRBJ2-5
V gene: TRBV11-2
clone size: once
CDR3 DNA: TGTGCCAGCAGCTTTCAGGGCGCAGAGACCCAGTACTTC
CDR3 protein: CASSFQGAETQYF

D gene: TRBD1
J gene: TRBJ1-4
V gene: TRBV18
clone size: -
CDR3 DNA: TGTGCCAGCTCACCACAAGGGGGCGGCGAAAAACTGTTTTTT
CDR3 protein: CASSPQGGGEKLFF

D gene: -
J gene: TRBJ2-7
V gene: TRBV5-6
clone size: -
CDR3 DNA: TGTGCCAGCAGCTTGAGGGGATACGAGCAGTACTTC
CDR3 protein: CASSLRGYEQYF

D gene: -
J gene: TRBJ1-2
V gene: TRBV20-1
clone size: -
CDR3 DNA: TGCAGTGCCAGCCCAGGGTATGGCTACACCTTC
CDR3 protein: CSASPGYGYTF

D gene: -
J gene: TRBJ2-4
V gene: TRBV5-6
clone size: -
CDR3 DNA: TGTGCCAGCAGCTTGGCCGGGGTGAACATTCAGTACTTC
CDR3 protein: CASSLAGVNIQYF

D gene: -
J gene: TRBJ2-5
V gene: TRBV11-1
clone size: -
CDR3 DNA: TGTGCCAGCAGCTTCGGTGGCCAAGAGACCCAGTACTTC
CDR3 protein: CASSFGGQETQYF

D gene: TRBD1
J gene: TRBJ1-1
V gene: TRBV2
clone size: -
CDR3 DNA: TGTGCCAGCGATAGACAGGGGTCCGCTGCAGCTTTCTTT
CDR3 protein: CASDRQGSAAAFF

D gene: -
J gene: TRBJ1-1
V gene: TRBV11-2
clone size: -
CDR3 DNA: TGTGCCAGCAGCTTAGGTGGGGGGAGCACTGAAGCTTTCTTT
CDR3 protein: CASSLGGGSTEAFF

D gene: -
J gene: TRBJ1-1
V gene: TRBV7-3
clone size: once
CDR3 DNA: TGTGCCAGCAGCTCCTCGGGGTTAGGTGAAGCTTTCTTT
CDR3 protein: CASSSSGLGEAFF

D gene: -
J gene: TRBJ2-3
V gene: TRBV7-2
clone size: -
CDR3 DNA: TGTGCCAGCAGCTTCGGGACAAACCCGTCCAGCACAGATACGCAGTATTTT
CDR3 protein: CASSFGTNPSSTDTQYF

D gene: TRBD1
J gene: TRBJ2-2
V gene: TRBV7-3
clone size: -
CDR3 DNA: TGTGCCAGCAGCTTCGGGCTGGGACAGAAGCTGTTTTTT
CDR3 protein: CASSFGLGQKLFF

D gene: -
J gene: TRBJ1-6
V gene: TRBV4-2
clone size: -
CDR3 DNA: TGTGCCAGCAGCCAAGATTTTGGGCTTACACCCCTCCACTTT
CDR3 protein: CASSQDFGLTPLHF

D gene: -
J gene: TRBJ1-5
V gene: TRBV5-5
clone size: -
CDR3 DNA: TGTGCCAGCAGCGTCGTCCAGGACATCAATCAGCCCCAGCATTTT
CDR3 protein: CASSVVQDINQPQHF

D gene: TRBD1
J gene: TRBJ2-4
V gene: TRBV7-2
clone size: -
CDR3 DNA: TGTGCCAGCAGCTTAGGCGGACAGGGCAACATTCAGTACTTC
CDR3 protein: CASSLGGQGNIQYF

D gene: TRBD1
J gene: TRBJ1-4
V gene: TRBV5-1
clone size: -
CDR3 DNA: TGCGCCAGCAGCTTTTCCTTCCAGGGGGGAACTAATGAAAAACTGTTTTTT
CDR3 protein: CASSFSFQGGTNEKLFF

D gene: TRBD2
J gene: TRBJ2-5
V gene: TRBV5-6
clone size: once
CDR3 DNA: TGTGCCAGCAGCTTGAGTAGCGGGCGTGACCAAGAGACCCAGTACTTC
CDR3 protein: CASSLSSGRDQETQYF

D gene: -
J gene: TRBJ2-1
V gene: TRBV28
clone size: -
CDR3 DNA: TGTGCCAGCAGTTGGGACATCGGCTCCTACAATGAGCAGTTCTTC
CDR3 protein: CASSWDIGSYNEQFF

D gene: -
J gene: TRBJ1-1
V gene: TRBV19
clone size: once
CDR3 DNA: TGTGCCAGTAGTATAAATGGGGCTGGGAACACTGAAGCTTTCTTT
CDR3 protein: CASSINGAGNTEAFF